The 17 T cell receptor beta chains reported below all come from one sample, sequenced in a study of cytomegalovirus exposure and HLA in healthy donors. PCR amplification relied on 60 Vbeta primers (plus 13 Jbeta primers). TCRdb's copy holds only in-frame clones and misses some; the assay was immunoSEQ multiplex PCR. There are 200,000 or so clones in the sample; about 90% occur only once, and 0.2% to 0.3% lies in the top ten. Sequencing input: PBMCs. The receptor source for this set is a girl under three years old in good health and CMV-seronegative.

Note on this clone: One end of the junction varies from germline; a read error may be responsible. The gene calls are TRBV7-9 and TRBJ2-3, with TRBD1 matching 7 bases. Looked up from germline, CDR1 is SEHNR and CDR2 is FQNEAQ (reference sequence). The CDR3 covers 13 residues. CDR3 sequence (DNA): TGTTCCAGCAGCTTACAGGGGTCAGATACGCAGTATTTT. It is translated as CSSSLQGSDTQYF.

CDR3 coding DNA: TGTGCCAGCAGTTTCCCTCCTGTCCCCCTCAATCAGCCCCAGCATTTT. Its translation is CASSFPPVPLNQPQHF. The gene calls are TRBV27 and TRBJ1-5; no firm D call. V was clipped by 3 bases and J by 3 bases, with 15 bases between them. The CDR3 loop spans 16 amino acids. Germline V CDR1 and CDR2: MNHEY, SMNVEV (reference sequence).

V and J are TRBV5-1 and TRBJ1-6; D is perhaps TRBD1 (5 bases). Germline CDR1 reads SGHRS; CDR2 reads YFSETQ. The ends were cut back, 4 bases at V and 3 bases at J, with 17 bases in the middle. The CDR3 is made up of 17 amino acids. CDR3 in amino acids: CASSLSETAIYNSPLHF. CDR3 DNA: TGCGCCAGCAGCCTCTCGGAGACAGCCATCTATAATTCACCCCTCCACTTT. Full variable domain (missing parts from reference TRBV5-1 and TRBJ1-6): KAGVTQTPRYLIKTRGQQVTLSCSPISGHRSVSWYQQTPGQGLQFLFEYFSETQRNKGNFPGRFSGRQFSNSRSEMNVSTLELGDSALYLCASSLSETAIYNSPLHFGNGTRLTVT.

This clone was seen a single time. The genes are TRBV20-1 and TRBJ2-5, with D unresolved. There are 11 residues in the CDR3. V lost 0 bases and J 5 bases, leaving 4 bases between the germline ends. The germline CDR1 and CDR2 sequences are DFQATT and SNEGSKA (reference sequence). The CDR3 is CSARDRETQYF. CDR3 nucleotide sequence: TGCAGTGCTAGAGATCGTGAGACCCAGTACTTC.

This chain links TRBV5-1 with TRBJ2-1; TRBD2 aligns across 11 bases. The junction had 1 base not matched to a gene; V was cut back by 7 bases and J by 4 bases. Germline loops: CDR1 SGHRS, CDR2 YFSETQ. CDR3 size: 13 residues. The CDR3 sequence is CASGTSGYNEQFF. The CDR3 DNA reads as TGCGCCAGCGGGACTAGCGGTTACAATGAGCAGTTCTTC.

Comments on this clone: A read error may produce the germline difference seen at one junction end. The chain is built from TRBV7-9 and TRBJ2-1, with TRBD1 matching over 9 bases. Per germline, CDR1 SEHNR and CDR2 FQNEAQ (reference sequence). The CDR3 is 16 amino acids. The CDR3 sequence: CSSSLSWTGVLNEQFF. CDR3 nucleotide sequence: TGTTCCAGCAGCCTTAGTTGGACAGGGGTTCTCAATGAGCAGTTCTTC.

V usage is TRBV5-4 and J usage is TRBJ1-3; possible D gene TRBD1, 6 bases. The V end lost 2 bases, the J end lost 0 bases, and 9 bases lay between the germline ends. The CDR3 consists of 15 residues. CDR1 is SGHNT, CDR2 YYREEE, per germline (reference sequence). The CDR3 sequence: CASSLGQPSGNTIYF. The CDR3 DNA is TGTGCCAGCAGCTTAGGACAGCCCTCTGGAAACACCATATATTTT.

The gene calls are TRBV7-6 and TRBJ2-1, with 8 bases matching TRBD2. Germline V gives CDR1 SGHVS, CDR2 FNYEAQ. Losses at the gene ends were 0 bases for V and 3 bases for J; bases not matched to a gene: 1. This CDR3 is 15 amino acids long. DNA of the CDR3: TGTGCCAGCAGCTTAGCGGGGACTAGCTACAATGAGCAGTTCTTC. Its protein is CASSLAGTSYNEQFF.

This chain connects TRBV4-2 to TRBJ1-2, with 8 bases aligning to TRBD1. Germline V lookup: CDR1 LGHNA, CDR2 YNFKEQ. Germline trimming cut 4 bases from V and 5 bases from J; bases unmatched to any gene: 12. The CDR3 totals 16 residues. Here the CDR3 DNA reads TGTGCCAGCAGCCCGGAATCAGGGGGCGCTGGTTATGGCTACACCTTC. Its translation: CASSPESGGAGYGYTF.

CDR3: CASSYSIEGTQYF. The CDR3 nucleotides read TGTGCCAGCAGTTACTCGATAGAGGGGACCCAGTACTTC. V usage is TRBV6-5 and J usage is TRBJ2-5; weak D call: TRBD2 (5 bases). Trimming took 0 bases from V and 7 from J, leaving 9 bases between them. The CDR3 length is 13 residues. In germline, CDR1 is MNHEY, CDR2 SVGAGI.

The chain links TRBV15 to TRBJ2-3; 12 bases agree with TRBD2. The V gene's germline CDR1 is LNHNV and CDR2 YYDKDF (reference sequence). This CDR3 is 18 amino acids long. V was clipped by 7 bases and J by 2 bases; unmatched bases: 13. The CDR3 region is CATTSGTSGHLYTDTQYF. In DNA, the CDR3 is TGTGCCACCACGTCTGGGACTAGCGGGCACCTATACACAGATACGCAGTATTTT. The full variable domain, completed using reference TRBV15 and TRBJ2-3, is DAMVIQNPRYQVTQFGKPVTLSCSQTLNHNVMYWYQQKSSQAPKLLFHYYDKDFNNEADTPDNFQSRRPNTSFCFLDIRSPGLGDTAMYLCATTSGTSGHLYTDTQYFGPGTRLTVL.

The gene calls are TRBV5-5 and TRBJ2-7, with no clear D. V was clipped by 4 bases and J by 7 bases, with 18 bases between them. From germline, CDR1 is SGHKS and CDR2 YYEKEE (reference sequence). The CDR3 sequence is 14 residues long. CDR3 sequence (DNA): TGTGCCAGCAGCCCCTGGGTAGCCTACGAGGAGCAGTACTTC. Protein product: CASSPWVAYEEQYF. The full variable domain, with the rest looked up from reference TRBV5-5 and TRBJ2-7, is DAGVTQSPTHLIKTRGQQVTLRCSPISGHKSVSWYQQVLGQGPQFIFQYYEKEERGRGNFPDRFSARQFPNYSSELNVNALLLGDSALYLCASSPWVAYEEQYFGPGTRLTVT.

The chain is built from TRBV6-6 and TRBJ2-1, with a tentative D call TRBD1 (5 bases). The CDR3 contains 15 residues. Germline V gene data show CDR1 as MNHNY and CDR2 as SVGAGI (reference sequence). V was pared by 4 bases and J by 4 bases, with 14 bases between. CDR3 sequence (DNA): TGTGCCAGCAGTTCGGACAAGGTCCCATACAATGAGCAGTTCTTC. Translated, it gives CASSSDKVPYNEQFF.

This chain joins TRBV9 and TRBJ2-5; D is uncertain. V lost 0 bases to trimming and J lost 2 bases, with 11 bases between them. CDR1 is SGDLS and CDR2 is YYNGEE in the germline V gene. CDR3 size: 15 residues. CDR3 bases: TGTGCCAGCAGCGTAGCTGGGCGAAGTCAAGAGACCCAGTACTTC. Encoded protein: CASSVAGRSQETQYF.

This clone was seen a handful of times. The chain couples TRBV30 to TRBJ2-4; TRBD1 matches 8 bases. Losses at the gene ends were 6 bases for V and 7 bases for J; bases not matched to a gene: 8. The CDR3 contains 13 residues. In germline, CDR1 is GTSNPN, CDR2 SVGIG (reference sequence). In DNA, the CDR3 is TGTGCCTGCGGACAGGGAGGCATCAACATTCAGTACTTC. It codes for CACGQGGINIQYF.

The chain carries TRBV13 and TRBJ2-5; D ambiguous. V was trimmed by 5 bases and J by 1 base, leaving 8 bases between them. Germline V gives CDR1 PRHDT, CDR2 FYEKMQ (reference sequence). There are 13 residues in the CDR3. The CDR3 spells CASSPRSQETQYF. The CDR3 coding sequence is TGTGCCAGCAGCCCCAGATCCCAAGAGACCCAGTACTTC.

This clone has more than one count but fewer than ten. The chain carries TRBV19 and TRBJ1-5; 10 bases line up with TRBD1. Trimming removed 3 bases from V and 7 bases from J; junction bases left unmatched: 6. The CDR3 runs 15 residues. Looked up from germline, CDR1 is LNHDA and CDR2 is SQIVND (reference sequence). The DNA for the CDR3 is TGTGCCAGTAGTATGGAGGACAGGGGGATGCAGCCCCAGCATTTT. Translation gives CASSMEDRGMQPQHF.